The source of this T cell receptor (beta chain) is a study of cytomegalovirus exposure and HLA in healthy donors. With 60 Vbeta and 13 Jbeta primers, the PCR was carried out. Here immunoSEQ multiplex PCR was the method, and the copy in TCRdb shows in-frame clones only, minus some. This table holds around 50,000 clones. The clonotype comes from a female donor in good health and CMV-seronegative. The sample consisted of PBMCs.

The DNA of the CDR3 is TGTGCCAGCGGGACAGGGTGGAATGAAAAACTGTTTTTT. It encodes CASGTGWNEKLFF. The chain employs TRBV6-1 and TRBJ1-4, with 9 nucleotides matching TRBD1. The CDR3 covers 13 residues. CDR1 and CDR2 from the germline V gene are MNHNS and SASEGT. The V segment lost 8 bases and the J segment 5 bases; nucleotides outside the gene matches: 3.